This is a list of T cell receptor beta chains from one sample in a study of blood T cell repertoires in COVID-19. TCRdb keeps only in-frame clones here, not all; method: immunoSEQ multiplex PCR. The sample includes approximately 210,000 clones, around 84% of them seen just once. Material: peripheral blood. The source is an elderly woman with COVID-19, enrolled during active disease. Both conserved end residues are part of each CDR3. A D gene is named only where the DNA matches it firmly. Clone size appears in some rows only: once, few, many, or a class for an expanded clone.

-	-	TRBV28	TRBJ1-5	CASSLRGARVNQPQHF	TGTGCCAGCAGTTTACGGGGGGCGCGAGTCAATCAGCCCCAGCATTTT
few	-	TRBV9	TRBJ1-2	CASSGYRALNYGYTF	TGTGCCAGCAGCGGATACAGGGCCTTAAACTATGGCTACACCTTC
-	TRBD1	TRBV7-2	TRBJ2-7	CASSPRTGPYEQYF	TGTGCCAGCAGCCCCCGGACAGGCCCCTACGAGCAGTACTTC
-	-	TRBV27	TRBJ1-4	CASTSDLGATNEKLFF	TGTGCCAGCACCTCCGATCTGGGCGCAACTAATGAAAAACTGTTTTTT
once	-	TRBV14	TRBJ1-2	CASSQERILNYGYTF	TGTGCCAGCAGCCAAGAGCGGATCCTTAACTATGGCTACACCTTC
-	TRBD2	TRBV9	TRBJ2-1	CASSPPQSRWGGNEQFF	TGTGCCAGCAGCCCCCCCCAGTCTAGGTGGGGGGGCAATGAGCAGTTCTTC
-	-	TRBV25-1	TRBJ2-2	CASSGSVTGELFF	TGTGCCAGCAGTGGGAGCGTTACAGGGGAGCTGTTTTTT
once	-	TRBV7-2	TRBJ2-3	CASSSSPRGTDTQYF	TGTGCCAGCAGCTCCTCTCCGCGGGGCACAGATACGCAGTATTTT
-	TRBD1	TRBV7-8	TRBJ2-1	CASSSPGQGVYEQFF	TGTGCCAGCAGTTCTCCGGGACAGGGTGTCTATGAGCAGTTCTTC
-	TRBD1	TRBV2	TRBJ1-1	CASIRDRDSEAFF	TGTGCCAGCATCCGGGACAGGGACAGTGAAGCTTTCTTT
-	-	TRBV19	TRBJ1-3	CASIAQGRSGNTIYF	TGTGCCAGTATCGCACAGGGCAGGTCTGGAAACACCATATATTTT
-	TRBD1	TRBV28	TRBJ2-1	CASSVSDRAQQQFF	TGTGCCAGCAGCGTATCGGACAGGGCCCAACAGCAGTTCTTC
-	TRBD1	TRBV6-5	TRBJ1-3	CASIGTGAGNTIYF	TGTGCCAGCATTGGAACAGGGGCTGGAAACACCATATATTTT
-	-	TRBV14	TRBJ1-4	CASSQDSPGGEKLFF	TGTGCCAGCAGCCAAGATTCGCCAGGAGGTGAAAAACTGTTTTTT
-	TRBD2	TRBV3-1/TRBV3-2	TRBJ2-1	CASSTGGGLYNEQFF	TGTGCCAGCAGCACGGGGGGGGGATTGTACAATGAGCAGTTCTTC
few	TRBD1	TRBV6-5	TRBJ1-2	CASSYITGGNYGYTF	TGTGCCAGCAGTTATATCACAGGGGGCAACTATGGCTACACCTTC
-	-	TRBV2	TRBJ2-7	CASRRDNYEQYF	TGTGCCAGCAGGCGGGATAACTACGAGCAGTACTTC
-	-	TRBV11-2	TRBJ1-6	CASSSGAGASPLHF	TGTGCCAGCAGCTCTGGGGCAGGGGCTTCACCCCTCCACTTT
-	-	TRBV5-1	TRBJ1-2	CASSLAAAGWYTF	TGCGCCAGCAGCCTTGCAGCGGCGGGGTGGTACACCTTC
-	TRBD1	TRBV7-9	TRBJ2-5	CASSIQRQGAGETQYF	TGTGCCAGCAGCATCCAGCGACAGGGGGCGGGGGAGACCCAGTACTTC
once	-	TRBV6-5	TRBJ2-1	CASSYEARRGPGGQFF	TGTGCCAGCAGTTACGAGGCCCGGCGGGGGCCGGGGGGGCAGTTCTTC
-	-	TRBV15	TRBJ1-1	CATSRRGVGGDTEAFF	TGTGCCACCAGCAGGCGGGGCGTAGGAGGGGACACTGAAGCTTTCTTT
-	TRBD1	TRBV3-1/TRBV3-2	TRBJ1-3	CASSRDRGLLSGNTIYF	TGTGCCAGCAGCCGCGACAGGGGATTGCTCTCTGGAAACACCATATATTTT
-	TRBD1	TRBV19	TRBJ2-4	CASSPRDSSIKLAKNIQYF	TGTGCCAGTAGTCCCCGGGACAGCTCAATTAAACTAGCCAAAAACATTCAGTACTTC
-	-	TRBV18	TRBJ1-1	CASSPGGTAEAFF	TGTGCCAGCTCACCCGGGGGTACCGCTGAAGCTTTCTTT
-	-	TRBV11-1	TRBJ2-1	CASRVTGEQFF	TGTGCCAGCAGGGTCACGGGTGAGCAGTTCTTC
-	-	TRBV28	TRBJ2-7	CASSSATPSYEQYF	TGTGCCAGCAGTTCAGCGACGCCCTCCTACGAGCAGTACTTC
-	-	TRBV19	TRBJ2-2	CARDIQRNTGELFF	TGTGCCAGGGACATCCAACGCAACACCGGGGAGCTGTTTTTT
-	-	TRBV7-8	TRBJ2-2	CASSLSGGMNTGELFF	TGTGCCAGCAGCTTATCAGGGGGGATGAACACCGGGGAGCTGTTTTTT